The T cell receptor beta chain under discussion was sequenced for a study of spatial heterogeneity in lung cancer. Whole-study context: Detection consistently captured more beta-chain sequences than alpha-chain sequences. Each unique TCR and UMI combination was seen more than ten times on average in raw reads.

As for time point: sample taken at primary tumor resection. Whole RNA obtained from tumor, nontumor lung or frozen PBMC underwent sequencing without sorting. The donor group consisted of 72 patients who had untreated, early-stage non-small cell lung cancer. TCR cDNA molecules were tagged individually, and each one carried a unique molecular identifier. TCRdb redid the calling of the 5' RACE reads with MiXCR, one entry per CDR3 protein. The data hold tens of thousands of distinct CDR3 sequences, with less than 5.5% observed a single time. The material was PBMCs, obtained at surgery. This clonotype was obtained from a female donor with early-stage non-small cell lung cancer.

CDR3 coding DNA: TGTGCCAGCAGACCAACACCTTTTGCAACTAATGAAAAACTGTTTTTT. It encodes CASRPTPFATNEKLFF. The chain employs TRBV28 and TRBJ1-4, with D uncertain. This CDR3 contains 16 residues. Trimming stripped 6 bases from V and 0 bases from J, with 14 bases between. Germline CDR1 MDHEN, CDR2 SYDVKM.